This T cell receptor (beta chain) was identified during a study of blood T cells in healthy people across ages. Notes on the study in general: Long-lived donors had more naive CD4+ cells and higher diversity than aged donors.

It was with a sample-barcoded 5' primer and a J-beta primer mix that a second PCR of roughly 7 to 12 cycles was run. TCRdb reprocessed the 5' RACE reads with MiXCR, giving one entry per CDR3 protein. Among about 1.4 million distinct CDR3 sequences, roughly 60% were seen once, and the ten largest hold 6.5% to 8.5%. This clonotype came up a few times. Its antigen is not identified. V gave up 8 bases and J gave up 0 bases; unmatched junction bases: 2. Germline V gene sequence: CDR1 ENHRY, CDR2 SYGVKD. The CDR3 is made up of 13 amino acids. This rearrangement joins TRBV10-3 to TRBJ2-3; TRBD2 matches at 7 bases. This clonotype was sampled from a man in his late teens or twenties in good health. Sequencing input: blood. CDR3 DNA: TGTGCCATCGGGGGGGAAAGCACAGATACGCAGTATTTT. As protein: CAIGGESTDTQYF.